The 25 T cell receptor beta chains below all came from one sample that was sequenced in a study of human T cells and chemical hapten exposure. Time point: pre-sensitization, week 0. The sample's treatment: therapeutic diphenylcyclopropenone sensitization with weekly scalp DPC. TCRdb passed the RACE reads through MiXCR, listing each CDR3 protein once. Among more than 250,000 distinct CDR3 sequences listed, around 7.7% were seen once. Sequences were derived from whole blood, sampled in connection with sensitization to the hapten diphenylcyclopropenone (DPC). All receptors come from a man aged 18 to 30 with alopecia areata. Some clones in this sample may be carry-over from other donors' samples.

The chain has TRBV12-3 or TRBV12-4 and TRBJ1-1; no clear D gene. Between the trimmed V and J ends, which lost 2 bases and 5 bases, there was a span of 12 bases. This CDR3 has 14 amino acids. In DNA, the CDR3 is TGTGCCAGCAGTTTAAGGGATACGAAAACTGAAGCTTTCTTT. Protein: CASSLRDTKTEAFF.

The sample holds one count of this clonotype. This chain connects TRBV5-1 to TRBJ2-2; 9 nucleotides agree with TRBD1. The CDR3 sequence is 16 residues long. Germline trimming cut 3 bases from V and 1 base from J; bases unmatched to any gene: 4. Germline assignment: CDR1 SGHRS and CDR2 YFSETQ. The CDR3 protein is CASSSRGQGNTGELFF. DNA for the CDR3: TGCGCCAGCAGCTCCCGGGGACAGGGGAACACCGGGGAGCTGTTTTTT.

The chain combines TRBV29-1 with TRBJ2-7; 10 nucleotides match TRBD1. Trimming took 7 bases from V and 0 from J; bases not matched to a gene: 3. This CDR3 spans 13 amino acids. Looked up from germline, CDR1 is SQVTM and CDR2 is ANQGSEA. CDR3 in DNA: TGCAGCGCCCGGACAGGGGGCTCCTACGAGCAGTACTTC. Translation: CSARTGGSYEQYF.

The V gene is TRBV11-2, the J gene TRBJ2-7; 7 bases align to TRBD1. The CDR3 has 14 residues. V was clipped by 3 bases and J by 6 bases; unmatched bases: 8. The germline V gene encodes CDR1 SGHAT and CDR2 FQNNGV. CDR3 bases: TGTGCCAGCAGCTTCACGACAGGGAAGGGCGAGCAGTACGTC. Protein: CASSFTTGKGEQYV.

The sample holds a few counts of this clonotype. The V gene is TRBV6-1, the J gene TRBJ2-7; 8 bases fit TRBD1. The V segment lost 2 bases and the J segment 6 bases; nucleotides outside the gene matches: 3. This CDR3 is 13 amino acids long. The germline gives CDR1 MNHNS, CDR2 SASEGT. The CDR3 DNA reads as TGTGCCAGCAGTGAATCAGGGGGCGGCGAGCAGTACTTC. This sequence encodes CASSESGGGEQYF.

In this sample, this clonotype turned up many times. The chain joins TRBV7-3 to TRBJ1-4; D remains ambiguous. With 8 bases removed from V and 4 bases from J, the gap between germline ends came to 11 bases. CDR1 is SGHTA, CDR2 FQGTGA, per germline. This CDR3 is 13 amino acids long. CDR3 protein: CASQRARNEKLFF. CDR3 DNA: TGTGCCAGCCAACGGGCCCGTAATGAAAAACTGTTTTTT.

The V gene is TRBV6-2 or TRBV6-3, the J gene TRBJ2-7; D unclear. The CDR3 length is 14 residues. V lost 5 bases to trimming and J lost 3 bases, with 14 bases between them. Germline values: CDR1 MNHEY, CDR2 SVGEGT. The CDR3 reads CASSHGSENYEQYF. The CDR3 nucleotides read TGTGCCAGCAGTCACGGGTCAGAGAACTACGAGCAGTACTTC.

This clonotype came up many times. The chain joins TRBV5-1 to TRBJ2-2; D is unresolved. Trimming took off 0 bases at V and 5 bases at J, with 11 bases between the two ends. From germline, CDR1 is SGHRS and CDR2 YFSETQ. The CDR3 has 15 residues. CDR3 amino acids: CASSLGPGRTGELFF. CDR3 nucleotides: TGCGCCAGCAGCTTGGGGCCGGGCCGTACCGGGGAGCTGTTTTTT.

In its sample, this clonotype was seen a few times. The genes are TRBV5-1 and TRBJ1-1; D gene uncertain. V dropped 0 bases and J dropped 0 bases, with 6 bases sitting between them. The CDR3 is 14 residues long. CDR1 is SGHRS, CDR2 YFSETQ, per germline. Here the CDR3 reads CASSLGDLNTEAFF. The CDR3 DNA sequence: TGCGCCAGCAGCTTGGGGGATCTGAACACTGAAGCTTTCTTT.

This clonotype was found a few times. V is TRBV7-6 and J is TRBJ1-6, with 9 bases identical to TRBD1. CDR1 and CDR2 (germline): SGHVS, FNYEAQ. The J segment lost 7 bases and the V segment lost 5 bases, leaving 9 bases of the junction unmatched. The CDR3 loop spans 16 amino acids. The CDR3 DNA is TGTGCCAGCAGCCTGCTCGGACAGGGGTTGAATTCACCCCTCCACTTT. Its translation is CASSLLGQGLNSPLHF.

The V gene is TRBV28, the J gene TRBJ1-1; the D gene is possibly TRBD1 (6 bases). This CDR3 has 17 amino acids. V dropped 5 bases and J dropped 1 base, with 20 bases sitting between them. From germline, CDR1 is MDHEN and CDR2 SYDVKM. The CDR3 nucleotides read TGTGCCAGCAGTCCCCTTTTTACAGGGACCAAGAACACTGAAGCTTTCTTT. Translated: CASSPLFTGTKNTEAFF.

This chain joins TRBV6-2 or TRBV6-3 and TRBJ2-4, with a possible D match to TRBD2 (6 bases). Germline CDR1 and CDR2: MNHEY and SVGEGT. The CDR3 sequence is 17 residues long. V was clipped by 0 bases and J by 1 base, with 13 bases between them. CDR3 in DNA: TGTGCCAGCAGTTACTCGAAGGACTACCTCGCCAAAAACATTCAGTACTTC. Protein product: CASSYSKDYLAKNIQYF.

The chain uses TRBV12-3 or TRBV12-4 and TRBJ2-6, with D perhaps TRBD2 (5 bases). V lost 5 bases to trimming and J lost 4 bases, with 12 bases between them. CDR3 length: 15 residues. DNA for the CDR3: TGTGCCAGCAGTAGTACGGGAACCGGGGCCAACGTCCTGACTTTC. Translated: CASSSTGTGANVLTF.

This sequence joins TRBV7-2 and TRBJ2-1, with TRBD1 matching 8 bases. The CDR3 has 14 residues. J lost 8 bases, V lost 5 bases, and 8 bases had no gene match. CDR1 is SGHTA, CDR2 FQGNSA, per germline. For the CDR3, the DNA is TGTGCCAGCAGCCCTTGGACAGGGCTCGATGAGCAGTTCTTC. It yields the protein CASSPWTGLDEQFF.

This clonotype was seen a handful of times. The V gene is TRBV7-9, the J gene TRBJ2-7, with D uncertain. The V end lost 5 bases, the J end lost 6 bases, and 8 bases lay between the germline ends. The germline CDR1 and CDR2 sequences are SEHNR and FQNEAQ (reference sequence). The CDR3 has 11 amino acids. The CDR3: CASSPEAEQYF. The CDR3 DNA reads as TGTGCCAGCAGCCCTGAGGCCGAGCAGTACTTC.

The chain joins TRBV7-9 to TRBJ2-3; TRBD1 matches 9 bases. V shed 4 bases, J shed 1 base, and the junction held 6 bases outside the gene matches. The V gene's germline CDR1 is SEHNR and CDR2 FQNEAQ (reference sequence). This CDR3 comprises 16 residues. The CDR3 DNA follows: TGTGCCAGCAGCTCGGGACAGGGAAAGGGCACAGATACGCAGTATTTT. This encodes CASSSGQGKGTDTQYF.

Ten or more counts support this clonotype. The chain is built from TRBV28 and TRBJ1-1; D might be TRBD1 (5 bases). This CDR3 is 13 amino acids long. V was trimmed by 5 bases and J by 1 base, leaving 8 bases between them. Germline values: CDR1 MDHEN, CDR2 SYDVKM. The chain's CDR3 is CASSPGRNTEAFF. The CDR3 coding sequence is TGTGCCAGCAGTCCAGGGAGGAACACTGAAGCTTTCTTT.

This clonotype was counted many times. The chain couples TRBV20-1 to TRBJ2-7; weak D call: TRBD2 (5 bases). Germline V CDR1 and CDR2: DFQATT, SNEGSKA (reference sequence). The ends were cut back, 5 bases at V and 2 bases at J, with 13 bases in the middle. The CDR3 runs to 13 residues. The CDR3 coding sequence is TGCAGTGCTCGGGGAGTGTCGACCTACGAGCAGTACTTC. Its translation is CSARGVSTYEQYF.

V usage is TRBV3-1 and J usage is TRBJ2-2; TRBD1 aligns across 10 bases. Germline CDR1 is LGHDT and CDR2 is YNNKEL (reference sequence). The CDR3 runs to 16 residues. Trimming removed 4 bases from V and 4 bases from J; junction bases left unmatched: 6. For the CDR3, the DNA is TGTGCCAGCAGCCCCAGACAGGGGGCTTTCACCGGGGAGCTGTTTTTT. Translated, it gives CASSPRQGAFTGELFF.

The V and J genes are TRBV3-1 and TRBJ1-3; no reliable D call. The CDR3 runs to 14 residues. Trimming shortened V by 5 bases and J by 4 bases, and 12 bases separated the two germline ends. Germline V gene data show CDR1 as LGHDT and CDR2 as YNNKEL (reference sequence). The CDR3 sequence: CASSGVPQGNTIYF. The CDR3 DNA reads TGTGCCAGCAGCGGCGTTCCCCAAGGAAACACCATATATTTT.

The rearrangement joins TRBV7-2 to TRBJ2-5; tentatively, D is TRBD2 (6 bases). V shed 5 bases and J shed 4 bases, with 14 bases lying between them. CDR3 length: 14 residues. The V gene's germline CDR1 is SGHTA and CDR2 FQGNSA. CDR3 nucleotides: TGTGCCAGCAGCCTGCGACTAGATCGAGAGACCCAGTACTTC. Protein: CASSLRLDRETQYF.

The chain is built from TRBV12-3 or TRBV12-4 and TRBJ1-2; the D gene is possibly TRBD1 (6 bases). The CDR3 length is 14 residues. V lost 3 bases, J lost 4 bases, and 12 bases lay in between. The CDR3 here is CASSFGGRVYGYTF. DNA for the CDR3: TGTGCCAGCAGTTTTGGGGGGCGAGTCTATGGCTACACCTTC.

The chain joins TRBV11-2 to TRBJ2-3; D is ambiguous. The CDR3 has 14 residues. In germline, CDR1 is SGHAT, CDR2 FQNNGV. V lost 5 bases, J lost 6 bases, and 15 bases lay in between. The CDR3 loop reads CASSPSRVVDTQYF. The CDR3 bases are TGTGCCAGCAGCCCCTCCCGGGTGGTGGATACGCAGTATTTT.

This clonotype occurred many times. The chain combines TRBV29-1 with TRBJ1-2, with D possibly matching TRBD1 (5 bases). V gave up 3 bases and J gave up 1 base, with 12 bases separating them. This CDR3 is built from 14 residues. Per the germline V gene, CDR1 is SQVTM and CDR2 is ANQGSEA. The CDR3, as DNA: TGCAGCGTTGACCCCAGGGACCGTAACTATGGCTACACCTTC. This gives the protein CSVDPRDRNYGYTF.

V gene TRBV12-3 or TRBV12-4 combines with J gene TRBJ1-5; 9 nucleotides align to TRBD1. This CDR3 is 15 amino acids long. Germline trimming cut 6 bases from V and 3 bases from J; bases unmatched to any gene: 6. This CDR3 reads CASRIQGANNQPQHF. Written as DNA, the CDR3 is TGTGCCAGCAGGATACAGGGGGCTAACAATCAGCCCCAGCATTTT.